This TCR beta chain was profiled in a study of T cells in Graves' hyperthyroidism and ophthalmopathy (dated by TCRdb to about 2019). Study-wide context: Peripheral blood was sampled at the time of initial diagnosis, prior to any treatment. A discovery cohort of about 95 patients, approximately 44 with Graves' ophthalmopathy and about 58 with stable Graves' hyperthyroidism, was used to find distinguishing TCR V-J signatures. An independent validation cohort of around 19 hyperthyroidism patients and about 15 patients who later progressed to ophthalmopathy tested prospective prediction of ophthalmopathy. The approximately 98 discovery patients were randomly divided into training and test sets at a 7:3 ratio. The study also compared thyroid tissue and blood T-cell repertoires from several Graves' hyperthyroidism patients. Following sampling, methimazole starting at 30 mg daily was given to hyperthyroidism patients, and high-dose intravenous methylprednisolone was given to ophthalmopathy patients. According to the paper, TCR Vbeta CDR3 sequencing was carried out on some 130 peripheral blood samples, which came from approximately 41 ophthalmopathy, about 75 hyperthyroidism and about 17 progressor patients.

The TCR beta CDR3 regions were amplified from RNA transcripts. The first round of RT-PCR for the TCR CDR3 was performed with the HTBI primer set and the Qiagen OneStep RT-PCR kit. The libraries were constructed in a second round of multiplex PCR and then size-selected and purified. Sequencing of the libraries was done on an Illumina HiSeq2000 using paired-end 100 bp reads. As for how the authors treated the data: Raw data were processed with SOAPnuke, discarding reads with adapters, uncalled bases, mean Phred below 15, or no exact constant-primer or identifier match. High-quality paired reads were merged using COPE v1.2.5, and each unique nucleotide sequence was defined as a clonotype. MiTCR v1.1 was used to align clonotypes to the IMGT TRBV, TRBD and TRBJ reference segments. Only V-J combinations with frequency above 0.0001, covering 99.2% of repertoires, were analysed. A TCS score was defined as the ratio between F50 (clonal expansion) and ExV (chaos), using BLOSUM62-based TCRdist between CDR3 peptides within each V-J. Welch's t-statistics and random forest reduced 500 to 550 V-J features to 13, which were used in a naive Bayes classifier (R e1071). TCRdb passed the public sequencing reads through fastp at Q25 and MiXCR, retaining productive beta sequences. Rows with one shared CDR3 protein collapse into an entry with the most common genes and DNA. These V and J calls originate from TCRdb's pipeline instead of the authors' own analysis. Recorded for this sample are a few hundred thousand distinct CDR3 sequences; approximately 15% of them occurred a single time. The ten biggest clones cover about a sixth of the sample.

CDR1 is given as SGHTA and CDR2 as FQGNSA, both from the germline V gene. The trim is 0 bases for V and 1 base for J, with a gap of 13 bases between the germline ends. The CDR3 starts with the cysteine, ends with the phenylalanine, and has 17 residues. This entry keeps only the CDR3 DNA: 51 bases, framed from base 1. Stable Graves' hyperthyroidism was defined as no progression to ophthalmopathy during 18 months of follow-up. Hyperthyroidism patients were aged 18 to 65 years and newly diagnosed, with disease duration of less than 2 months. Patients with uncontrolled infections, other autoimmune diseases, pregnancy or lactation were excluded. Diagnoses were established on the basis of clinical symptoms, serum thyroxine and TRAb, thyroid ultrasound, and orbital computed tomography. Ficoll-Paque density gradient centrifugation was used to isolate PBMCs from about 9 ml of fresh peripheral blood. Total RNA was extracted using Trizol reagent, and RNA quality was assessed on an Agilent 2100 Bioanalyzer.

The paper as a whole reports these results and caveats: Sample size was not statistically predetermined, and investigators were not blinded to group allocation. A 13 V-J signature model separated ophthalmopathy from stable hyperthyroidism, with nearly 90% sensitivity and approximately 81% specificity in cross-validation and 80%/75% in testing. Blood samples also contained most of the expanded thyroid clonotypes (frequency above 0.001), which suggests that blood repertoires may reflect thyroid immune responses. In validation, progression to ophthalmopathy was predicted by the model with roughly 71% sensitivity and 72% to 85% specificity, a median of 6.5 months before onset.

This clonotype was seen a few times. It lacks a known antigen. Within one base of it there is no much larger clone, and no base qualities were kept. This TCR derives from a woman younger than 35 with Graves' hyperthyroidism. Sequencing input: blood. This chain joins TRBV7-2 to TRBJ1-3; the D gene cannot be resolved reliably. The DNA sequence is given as TGTGCCAGCAGCTTAGCCATCCAAGGGCGATCTGGAAACACCATATATTTT. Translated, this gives CASSLAIQGRSGNTIYF.